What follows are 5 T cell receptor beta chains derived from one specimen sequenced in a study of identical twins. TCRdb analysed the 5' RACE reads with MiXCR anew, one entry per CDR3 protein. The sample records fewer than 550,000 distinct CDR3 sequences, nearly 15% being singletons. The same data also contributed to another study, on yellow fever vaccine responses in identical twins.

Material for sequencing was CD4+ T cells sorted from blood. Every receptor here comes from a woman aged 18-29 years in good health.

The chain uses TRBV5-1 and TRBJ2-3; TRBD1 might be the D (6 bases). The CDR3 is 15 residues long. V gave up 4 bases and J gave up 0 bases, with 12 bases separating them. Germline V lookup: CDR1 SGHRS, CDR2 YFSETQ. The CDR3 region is CASSHHRASTDTQYF. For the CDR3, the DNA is TGCGCCAGCAGCCACCACAGGGCGAGCACAGATACGCAGTATTTT.

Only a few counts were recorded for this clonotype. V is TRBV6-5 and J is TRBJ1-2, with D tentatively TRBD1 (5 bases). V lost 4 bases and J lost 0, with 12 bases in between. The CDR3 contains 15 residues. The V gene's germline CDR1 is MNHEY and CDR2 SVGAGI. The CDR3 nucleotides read TGTGCCAGCAGTTCGGGTGGGGCACCTAACTATGGCTACACCTTC. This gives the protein CASSSGGAPNYGYTF.

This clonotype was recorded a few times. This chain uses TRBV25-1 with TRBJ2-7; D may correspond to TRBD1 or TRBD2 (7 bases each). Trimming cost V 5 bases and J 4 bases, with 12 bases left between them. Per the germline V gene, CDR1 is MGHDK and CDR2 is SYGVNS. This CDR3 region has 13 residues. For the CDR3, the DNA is TGTGCCAGCAGTATCCAGGGGGGGTACGAGCAGTACTTC. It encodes CASSIQGGYEQYF.

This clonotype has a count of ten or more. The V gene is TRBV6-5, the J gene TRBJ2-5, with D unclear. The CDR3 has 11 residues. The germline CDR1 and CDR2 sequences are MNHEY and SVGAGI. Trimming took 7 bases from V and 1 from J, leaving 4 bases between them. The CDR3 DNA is TGTGCCAGCACCACCCAAGAGACCCAGTACTTC. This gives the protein CASTTQETQYF.

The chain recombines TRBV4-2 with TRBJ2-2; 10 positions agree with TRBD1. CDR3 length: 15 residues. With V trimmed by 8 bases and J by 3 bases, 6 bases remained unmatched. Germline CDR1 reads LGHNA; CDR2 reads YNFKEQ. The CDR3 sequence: CASGTGTGDTGELFF. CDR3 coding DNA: TGTGCCAGCGGCACCGGGACAGGGGACACCGGGGAGCTGTTTTTT.